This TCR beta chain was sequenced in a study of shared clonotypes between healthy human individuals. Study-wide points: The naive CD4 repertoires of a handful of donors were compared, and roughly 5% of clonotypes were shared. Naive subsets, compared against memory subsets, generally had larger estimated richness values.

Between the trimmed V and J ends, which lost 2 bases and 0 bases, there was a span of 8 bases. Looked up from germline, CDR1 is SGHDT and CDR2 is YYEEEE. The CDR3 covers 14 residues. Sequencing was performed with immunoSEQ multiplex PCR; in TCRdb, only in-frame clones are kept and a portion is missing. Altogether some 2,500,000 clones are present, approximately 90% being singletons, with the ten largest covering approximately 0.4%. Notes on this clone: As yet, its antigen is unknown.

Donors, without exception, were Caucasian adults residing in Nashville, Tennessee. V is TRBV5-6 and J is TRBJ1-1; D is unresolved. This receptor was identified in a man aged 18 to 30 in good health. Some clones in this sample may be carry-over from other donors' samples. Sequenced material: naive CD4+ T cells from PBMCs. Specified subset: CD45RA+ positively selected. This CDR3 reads CASSFGRMNTEAFF. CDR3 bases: TGTGCCAGCAGCTTTGGGCGGATGAACACTGAAGCTTTCTTT.